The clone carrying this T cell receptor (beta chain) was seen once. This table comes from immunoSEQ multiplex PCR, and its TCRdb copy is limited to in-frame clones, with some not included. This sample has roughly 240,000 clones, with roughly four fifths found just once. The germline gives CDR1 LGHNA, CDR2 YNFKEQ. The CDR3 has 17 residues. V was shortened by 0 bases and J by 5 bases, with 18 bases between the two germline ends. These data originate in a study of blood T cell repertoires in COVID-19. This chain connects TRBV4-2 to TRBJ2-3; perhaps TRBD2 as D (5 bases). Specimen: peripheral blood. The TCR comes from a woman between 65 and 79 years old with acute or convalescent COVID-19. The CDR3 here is CASSQDLASTTKDTQYF. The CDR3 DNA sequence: TGTGCCAGCAGCCAAGATTTGGCTAGCACAACCAAAGATACGCAGTATTTT.